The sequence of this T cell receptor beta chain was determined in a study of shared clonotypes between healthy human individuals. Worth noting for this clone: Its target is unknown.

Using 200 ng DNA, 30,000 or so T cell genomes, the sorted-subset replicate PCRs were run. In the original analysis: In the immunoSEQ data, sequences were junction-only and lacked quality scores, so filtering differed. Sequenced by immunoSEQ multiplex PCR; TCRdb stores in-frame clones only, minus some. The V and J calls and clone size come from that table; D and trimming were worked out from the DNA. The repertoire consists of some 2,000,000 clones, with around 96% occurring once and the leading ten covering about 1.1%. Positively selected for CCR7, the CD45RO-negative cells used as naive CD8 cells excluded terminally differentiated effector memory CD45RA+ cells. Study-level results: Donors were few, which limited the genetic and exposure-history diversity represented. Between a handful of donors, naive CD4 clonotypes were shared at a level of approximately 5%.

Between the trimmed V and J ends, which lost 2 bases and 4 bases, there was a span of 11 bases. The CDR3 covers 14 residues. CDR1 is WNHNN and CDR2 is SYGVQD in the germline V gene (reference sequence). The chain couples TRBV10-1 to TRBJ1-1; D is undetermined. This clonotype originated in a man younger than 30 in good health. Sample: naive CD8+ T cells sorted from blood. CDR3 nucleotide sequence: TGCGCCAGCAGTGAGACGGACCGGCGCACTGAAGCTTTCTTT. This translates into CASSETDRRTEAFF.